These T cell receptor beta chains were read from a single sample in a study of blood T cell repertoires in COVID-19. The method was immunoSEQ multiplex PCR; TCRdb's version includes in-frame clones alone and lacks a portion of them. The sample records hundreds of thousands of clones, around four fifths being singletons. Sample: PBMCs or T cells enriched from blood (not recorded which). All receptors derive from a woman between 45 and 60 years old who had been exposed to COVID-19. Each CDR3 is given with its conserved first and last residue. Fields, in order: J gene, D gene, V gene, CDR3 length, clone size, CDR3 protein, CDR3 DNA. The D gene is left open where the match is weak. Only some rows state a clone size, as once, few, many or a class for expanded clones.

TRBJ2-7 | NA | TRBV10-1 | 12 | NA | CASSDGNNEQYF | TGCGCCAGCAGTGACGGGAACAACGAGCAGTACTTC
TRBJ1-1 | NA | TRBV5-1 | 14 | NA | CASSSGDPNTEAFF | TGCGCCAGCAGCAGCGGGGATCCGAACACTGAAGCTTTCTTT
TRBJ1-3 | NA | TRBV19 | 15 | NA | CASSIATRSGNTIYF | TGTGCCAGTAGTATCGCGACGCGGAGTGGAAACACCATATATTTT
TRBJ1-1 | NA | TRBV18 | 13 | few | CASSPPGGVVAFF | TGTGCCAGCTCACCACCGGGGGGAGTGGTGGCTTTCTTT
TRBJ1-5 | TRBD1 | TRBV28 | 16 | NA | CASSSQGAGGNQPQHF | TGTGCCAGCAGTTCTCAGGGGGCGGGCGGCAATCAGCCCCAGCATTTT
TRBJ1-3 | TRBD1 | TRBV28 | 15 | NA | CASSFPGQGGNTIYF | TGTGCCAGCAGTTTCCCCGGACAGGGTGGGAACACCATATATTTT
TRBJ2-5 | NA | TRBV30 | 17 | NA | CAWSVGLGQGYQETQYF | TGTGCCTGGAGTGTAGGATTAGGTCAGGGGTACCAAGAGACCCAGTACTTC
TRBJ2-4 | NA | TRBV28 | 13 | NA | CASSFGVVNIQYF | TGTGCCAGCAGTTTCGGGGTGGTGAACATTCAGTACTTC
TRBJ1-2 | NA | TRBV6-2/TRBV6-3 | 18 | NA | CASSYPTQGHKNGYGYTF | TGTGCCAGCAGTTACCCCACCCAGGGACACAAAAACGGCTATGGCTACACCTTC
TRBJ2-3 | TRBD2 | TRBV5-1 | 15 | once | CASSLTSGSTDTQYF | TGCGCCAGCAGCTTAACTAGCGGAAGCACAGATACGCAGTATTTT
TRBJ1-2 | NA | TRBV7-9 | 16 | NA | CASSLSRRGIVDGYTF | TGTGCCAGCAGCCTCTCTCGGCGGGGGATCGTCGACGGCTACACCTTC
TRBJ1-5 | TRBD1 | TRBV7-2 | 15 | NA | CASSLRDSSNQPQHF | TGTGCCAGCAGCTTAAGGGACAGTAGCAATCAGCCCCAGCATTTT
TRBJ2-1 | TRBD2 | TRBV27 | 15 | NA | CASGTSGSSYNEQFF | TGTGCCAGCGGGACTAGCGGGAGCTCCTACAATGAGCAGTTCTTC
TRBJ2-1 | TRBD1 | TRBV19 | 17 | NA | CASSMWDRVSSYNEQFF | TGTGCCAGTAGTATGTGGGACAGGGTTAGCTCCTACAATGAGCAGTTCTTC